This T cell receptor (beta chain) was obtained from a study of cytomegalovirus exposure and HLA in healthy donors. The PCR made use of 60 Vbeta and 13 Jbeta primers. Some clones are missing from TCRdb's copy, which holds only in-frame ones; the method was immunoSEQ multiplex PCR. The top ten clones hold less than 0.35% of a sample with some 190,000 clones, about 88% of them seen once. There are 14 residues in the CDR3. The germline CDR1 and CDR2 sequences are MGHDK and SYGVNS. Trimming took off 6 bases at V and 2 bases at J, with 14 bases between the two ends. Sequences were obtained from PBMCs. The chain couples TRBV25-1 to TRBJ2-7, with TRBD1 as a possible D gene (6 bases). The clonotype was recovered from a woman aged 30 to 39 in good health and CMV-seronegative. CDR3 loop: CASRKAGVPYEQYF. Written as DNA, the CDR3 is TGTGCCAGCAGAAAAGCAGGGGTCCCCTACGAGCAGTACTTC.